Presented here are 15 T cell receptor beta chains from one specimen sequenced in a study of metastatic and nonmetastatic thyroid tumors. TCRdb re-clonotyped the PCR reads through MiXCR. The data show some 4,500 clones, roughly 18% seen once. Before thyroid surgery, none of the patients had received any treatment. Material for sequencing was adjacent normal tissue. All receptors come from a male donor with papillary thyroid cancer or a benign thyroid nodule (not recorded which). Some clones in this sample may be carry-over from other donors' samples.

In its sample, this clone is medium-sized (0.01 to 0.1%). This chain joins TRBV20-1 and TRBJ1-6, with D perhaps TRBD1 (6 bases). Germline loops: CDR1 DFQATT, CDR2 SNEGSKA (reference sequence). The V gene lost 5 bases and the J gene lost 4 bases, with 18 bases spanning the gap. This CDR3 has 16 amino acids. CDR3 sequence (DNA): TGCAGTGCTGAACAAAGGGGGGACGGTTATAATTCACCCCTCCACTTT. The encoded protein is CSAEQRGDGYNSPLHF.

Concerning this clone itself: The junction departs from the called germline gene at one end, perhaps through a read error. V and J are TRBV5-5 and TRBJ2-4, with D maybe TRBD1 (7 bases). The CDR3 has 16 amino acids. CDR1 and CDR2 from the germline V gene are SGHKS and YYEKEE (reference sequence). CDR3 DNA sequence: TGCGCCAGCAGCTTGGTCGACAGGGAGGCCAAAAACATTCAGCACTTC. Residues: CASSLVDREAKNIQHF.

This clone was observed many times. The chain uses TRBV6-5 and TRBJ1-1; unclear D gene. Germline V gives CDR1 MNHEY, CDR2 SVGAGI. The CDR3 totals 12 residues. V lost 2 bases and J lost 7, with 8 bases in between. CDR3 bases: TGTGCCAGCAGTTACCTCGGCCGTGAAGCTTTCTTT. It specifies CASSYLGREAFF.

The CDR3 loop reads CASSVTGTRAYNEQFF. CDR3 DNA: TGTGCCAGCAGCGTAACCGGGACTAGGGCCTACAATGAGCAGTTCTTC. The J gene is TRBJ2-1, the V gene TRBV2; 8 nucleotides agree with TRBD2. The CDR3 runs to 16 residues. Germline assignment: CDR1 SNHLY and CDR2 FYNNEI. V was clipped by 6 bases and J by 2 bases; unmatched bases: 9.

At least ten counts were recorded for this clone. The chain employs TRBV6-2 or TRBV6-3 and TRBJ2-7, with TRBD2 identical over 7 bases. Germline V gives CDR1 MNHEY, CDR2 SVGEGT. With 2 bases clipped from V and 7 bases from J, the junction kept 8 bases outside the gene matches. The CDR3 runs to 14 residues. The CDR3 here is CASSYGDGTTEQYF. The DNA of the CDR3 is TGTGCCAGCAGTTACGGGGACGGGACTACGGAGCAGTACTTC.

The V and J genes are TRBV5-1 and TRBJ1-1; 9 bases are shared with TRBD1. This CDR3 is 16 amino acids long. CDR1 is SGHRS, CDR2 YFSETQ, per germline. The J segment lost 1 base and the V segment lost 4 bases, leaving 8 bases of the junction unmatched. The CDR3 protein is CASSTATGGGNTEAFF. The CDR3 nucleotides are TGCGCCAGCAGCACGGCTACAGGGGGCGGGAACACTGAAGCTTTCTTT.

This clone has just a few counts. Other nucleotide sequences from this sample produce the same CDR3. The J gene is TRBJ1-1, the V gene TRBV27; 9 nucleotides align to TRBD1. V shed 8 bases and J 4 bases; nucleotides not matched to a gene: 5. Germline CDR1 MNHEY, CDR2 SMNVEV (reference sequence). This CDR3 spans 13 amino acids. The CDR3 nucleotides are TGTGCCAGCTCCTACAGGGGGCTCACTGAAGCTTTCTTT. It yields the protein CASSYRGLTEAFF.

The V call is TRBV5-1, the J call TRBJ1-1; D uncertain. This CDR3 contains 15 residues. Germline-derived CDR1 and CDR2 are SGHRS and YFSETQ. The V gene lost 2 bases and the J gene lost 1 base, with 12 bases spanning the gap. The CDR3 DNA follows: TGCGCCAGCAGCTTCGGCCTCGGCAGGAACACTGAAGCTTTCTTT. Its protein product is CASSFGLGRNTEAFF.

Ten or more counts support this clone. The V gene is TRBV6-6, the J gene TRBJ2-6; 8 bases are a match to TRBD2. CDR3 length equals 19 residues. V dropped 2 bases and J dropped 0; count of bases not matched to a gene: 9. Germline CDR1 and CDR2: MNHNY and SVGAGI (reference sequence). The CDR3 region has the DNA TGTGCCAGCAGTTACCAACCGGGGGGGGACCTCTCTGGGGCCAACGTCCTGACTTTC. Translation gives CASSYQPGGDLSGANVLTF.

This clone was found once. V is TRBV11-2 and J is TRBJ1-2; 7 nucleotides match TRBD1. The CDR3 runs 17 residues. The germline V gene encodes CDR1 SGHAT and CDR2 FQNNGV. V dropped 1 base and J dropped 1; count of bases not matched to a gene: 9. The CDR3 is CASSLGLGTDNNYGYTF. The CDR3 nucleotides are TGTGCCAGCAGCTTAGGTCTTGGGACAGACAATAACTATGGCTACACCTTC. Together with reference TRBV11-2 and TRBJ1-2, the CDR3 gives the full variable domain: EAGVAQSPRYKIIEKRQSVAFWCNPISGHATLYWYQQILGQGPKLLIQFQNNGVVDDSQLPKDRFSAERLKGVDSTLKIQPAKLEDSAVYLCASSLGLGTDNNYGYTFGSGTRLTVV.

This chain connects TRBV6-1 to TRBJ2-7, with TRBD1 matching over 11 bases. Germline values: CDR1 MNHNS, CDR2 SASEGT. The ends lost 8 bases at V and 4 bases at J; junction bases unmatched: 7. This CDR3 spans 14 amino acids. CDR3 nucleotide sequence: TGTGCCAGCCTGGACAGGGGGCGCACGTACGAGCAGTACTTC. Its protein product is CASLDRGRTYEQYF.

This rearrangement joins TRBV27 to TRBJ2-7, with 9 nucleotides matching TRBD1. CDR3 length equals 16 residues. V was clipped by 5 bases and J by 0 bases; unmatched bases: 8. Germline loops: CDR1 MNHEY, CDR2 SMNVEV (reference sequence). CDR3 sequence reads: CASSPPGQGSSYEQYV. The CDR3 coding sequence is TGTGCCAGCAGTCCCCCGGGACAGGGCAGCTCCTACGAGCAGTACGTC.

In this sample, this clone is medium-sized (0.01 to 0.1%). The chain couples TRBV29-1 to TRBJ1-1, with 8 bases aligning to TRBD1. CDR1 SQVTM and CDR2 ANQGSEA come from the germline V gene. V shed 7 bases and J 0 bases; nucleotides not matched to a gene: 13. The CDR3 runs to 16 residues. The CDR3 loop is CSGSGTGALLNTEAFF. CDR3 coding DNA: TGCAGCGGTTCCGGGACAGGTGCCCTTTTGAACACTGAAGCTTTCTTT.

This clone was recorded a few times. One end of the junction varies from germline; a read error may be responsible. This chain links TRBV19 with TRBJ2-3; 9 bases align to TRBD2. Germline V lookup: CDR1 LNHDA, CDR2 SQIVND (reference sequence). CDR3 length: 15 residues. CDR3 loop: CASSEGLAMRDAQYF. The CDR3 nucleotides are TGTGCCAGTAGTGAGGGACTAGCAATGAGAGATGCGCAGTATTTT.

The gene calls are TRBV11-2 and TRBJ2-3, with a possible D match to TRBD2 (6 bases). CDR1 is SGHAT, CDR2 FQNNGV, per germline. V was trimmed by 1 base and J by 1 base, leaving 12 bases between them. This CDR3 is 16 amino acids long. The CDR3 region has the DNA TGTGCCAGCAGCTTAGGGGGTCCTAGCGGCACAGATACGCAGTATTTT. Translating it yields CASSLGGPSGTDTQYF.